The rows below give T cell receptor beta chains drawn from one sample of a study of human T cells and chemical hapten exposure. Via MiXCR, TCRdb re-called the RACE reads, giving one row per CDR3 protein. Of more than 300,000 distinct CDR3 sequences listed, around 5.5% are singletons. Specimen: whole blood, collected in connection with sensitization to the hapten diphenylcyclopropenone (DPC). Every receptor here comes from a woman in her 50s with alopecia areata. Some clones in this sample may be carry-over from other donors' samples. Each CDR3 is given with its conserved first and last residue. The D gene is left open where the match is weak. Clone size is stated in some rows and not others, as once, few, many or a class when expanded.

13	TRBV27	TRBJ2-7	.	.	CASSPSQGRGQYF	TGTGCCAGCAGTCCCTCGCAGGGAAGGGGGCAGTACTTC
12	TRBV28	TRBJ2-7	.	.	CASPRRAGEQYF	TGTGCCAGCCCTCGGCGGGCAGGCGAGCAGTACTTC
14	TRBV12-3/TRBV12-4	TRBJ1-5	TRBD1	few	CASSPRTGGQPQHF	TGTGCCAGCAGTCCTCGGACAGGGGGACAGCCCCAGCATTTT
14	TRBV29-1	TRBJ2-2	.	few	CSVEGRLGTGELFF	TGCAGCGTTGAAGGACGGTTGGGCACCGGGGAGCTGTTTTTT
14	TRBV20-1	TRBJ2-7	.	.	CSARGMDFRYEQYF	TGCAGTGCTAGAGGGATGGACTTTCGGTACGAGCAGTACTTC
14	TRBV10-3	TRBJ1-2	TRBD1	.	CAISGGTGNYGYTF	TGTGCCATCAGTGGCGGGACAGGGAACTATGGCTACACCTTC
14	TRBV6-1	TRBJ1-1	.	.	CASRTARRLTEAFF	TGTGCCAGCAGGACGGCCAGACGGCTCACTGAAGCTTTCTTT
16	TRBV23-1	TRBJ1-1	.	few	CASSHRMCLSRTEAFF	TGCGCCAGCAGTCATCGCATGTGCCTTAGTAGAACTGAAGCTTTCTTT
16	TRBV7-2	TRBJ2-3	TRBD2	.	CASPIERGGNTDTQYF	TGTGCCAGCCCGATTGAGCGGGGGGGTAACACAGATACGCAGTATTTT
15	TRBV12-3/TRBV12-4	TRBJ1-3	.	few	CASSRTGTPGNTIYF	TGTGCCAGCAGTCGGACTGGAACCCCTGGAAACACCATATATTTT
13	TRBV7-2	TRBJ2-5	TRBD1	.	CASTIRGRETQYF	TGTGCCAGCACCATCAGGGGGCGAGAGACCCAGTACTTC
15	TRBV6-6	TRBJ2-6	.	few	CASSLGPAGANVLTF	TGTGCCAGCAGCCTCGGACCAGCTGGGGCCAACGTCCTGACTTTC
17	TRBV28	TRBJ2-5	TRBD2	many	CASSYLLAGGSSETQYF	TGTGCCAGCAGTTACCTTCTAGCGGGAGGGTCGTCTGAGACCCAGTACTTC
16	TRBV24-1	TRBJ1-2	TRBD1	many	CATSGQPGQGAYGYTF	TGTGCCACCAGTGGGCAACCGGGACAGGGGGCCTATGGCTACACCTTC
12	TRBV30	TRBJ1-6	.	many	CAWNQGDSPLHF	TGTGCCTGGAATCAAGGGGATTCACCCCTCCACTTT
15	TRBV13	TRBJ2-7	TRBD1	.	CASSMISGQTYEQYF	TGTGCCAGCAGCATGATTTCGGGACAGACCTACGAGCAGTACTTC
14	TRBV3-1	TRBJ2-7	.	.	CASSPRDVTYEQYF	TGTGCCAGCAGCCCCCGGGACGTAACCTACGAGCAGTACTTC
15	TRBV9	TRBJ1-1	TRBD1	many	CASSGTGGMNTEAFF	TGTGCCAGCAGCGGGACAGGTGGAATGAACACTGAAGCTTTCTTT
17	TRBV6-2/TRBV6-3	TRBJ2-2	TRBD2	many	CASRDRRGATNTGELFF	TGTGCCAGCAGAGACCGGCGGGGGGCAACGAACACCGGGGAGCTGTTTTTT
13	TRBV11-2	TRBJ1-2	TRBD1	many	CASSSLRQGTMAF	TGTGCCAGCAGCTCCCTCCGACAGGGGACGATGGCCTTC